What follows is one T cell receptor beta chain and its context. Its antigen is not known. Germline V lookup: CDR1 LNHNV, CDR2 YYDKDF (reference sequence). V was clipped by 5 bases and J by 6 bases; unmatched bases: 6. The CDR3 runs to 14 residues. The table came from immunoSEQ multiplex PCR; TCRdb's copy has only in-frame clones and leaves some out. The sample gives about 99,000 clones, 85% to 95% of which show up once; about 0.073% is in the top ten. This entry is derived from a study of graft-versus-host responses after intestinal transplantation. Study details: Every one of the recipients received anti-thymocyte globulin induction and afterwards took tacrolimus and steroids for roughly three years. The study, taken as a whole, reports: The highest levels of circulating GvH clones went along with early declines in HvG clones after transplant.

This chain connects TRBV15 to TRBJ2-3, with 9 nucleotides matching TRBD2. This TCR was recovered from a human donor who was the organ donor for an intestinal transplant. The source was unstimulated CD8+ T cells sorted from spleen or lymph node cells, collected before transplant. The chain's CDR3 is CATSFSGGLDTQYF. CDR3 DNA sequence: TGTGCCACCAGCTTTAGCGGGGGTTTGGATACGCAGTATTTT. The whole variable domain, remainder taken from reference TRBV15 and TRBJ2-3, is DAMVIQNPRYQVTQFGKPVTLSCSQTLNHNVMYWYQQKSSQAPKLLFHYYDKDFNNEADTPDNFQSRRPNTSFCFLDIRSPGLGDTAMYLCATSFSGGLDTQYFGPGTRLTVL.